Listed below are T cell receptor beta chains from one sample, sequenced in a study of identical twins. TCRdb re-analysed the 5' RACE reads in MiXCR, keeping a single row per CDR3 protein. This repertoire shows around 1.7 million distinct CDR3 sequences, less than 35% found once; its top ten account for roughly 0.3%. Sequencing was carried out using cord blood. All receptors derive from a newborn girl in good health. Both conserved end residues are part of each CDR3. The order of the fields is J gene, V gene, D gene, clone size, CDR3 DNA, CDR3 protein. A D gene is named only where the DNA matches it firmly. Clone sizes are given selectively: once, few, many, or a class where the clone is expanded.

>TRBJ2-3|TRBV28|TRBD2|many
TGTGCCAGCAGTCCCGGGACTAGCGGGATGACCACAGATACGCAGTATTTT
CASSPGTSGMTTDTQYF
>TRBJ1-1|TRBV30|TRBD1|.
TGTGCCTGGAGTCGACAGGGGGCTCGAACTGAAGCTTTCTTT
CAWSRQGARTEAFF
>TRBJ1-5|TRBV20-1|TRBD1|few
TGCAGTGCTAGAGACCCACTCACAGGGGACAATCAGCCCCAGCATTTT
CSARDPLTGDNQPQHF
>TRBJ2-1|TRBV4-2|TRBD2|many
TGTGCCAGCAGCCAAGGGAGCCTAGCGGATTACAATGAGCAGTTCTTC
CASSQGSLADYNEQFF
>TRBJ2-7|TRBV6-1|.|.
TGTGCCAGCAACAGGGCCCTCTCCTACGAGCAGTACTTC
CASNRALSYEQYF
>TRBJ1-2|TRBV18|.|few
TGTGCCAGCTCATGGAACAGGGACTATGGCTACACCTTC
CASSWNRDYGYTF
>TRBJ2-1|TRBV5-1|.|.
TGCGCCAGCAGCCCTGGACCACGACTGACTAGCTCCTACAATGAGCAGTTCTTC
CASSPGPRLTSSYNEQFF
>TRBJ1-4|TRBV6-1|.|few
TGTGCCAGTAACGGTTGGGGCACTAATGAAAAACTGTTTTTT
CASNGWGTNEKLFF
>TRBJ1-4|TRBV6-1|TRBD1|.
TGTGCCAGCGATGGGACAGGGGGTTTTTGGGCTAATGAAAAACTGTTTTTT
CASDGTGGFWANEKLFF
>TRBJ2-7|TRBV7-2|.|.
TGTGCCAGCAGCTTAAAACAGGCTAACCACGAGCAGTACTTC
CASSLKQANHEQYF
>TRBJ1-1|TRBV20-1|.|few
TGCAGTGCTAGAGATAGGGCTGAAGCTTTCTTT
CSARDRAEAFF
>TRBJ2-1|TRBV9|.|few
TGTGCCAGCAGCGAGGACTTCTCCTACAATGAGCAGTTCTTC
CASSEDFSYNEQFF
>TRBJ2-1|TRBV24-1|TRBD2|.
TGTGCCACCAGTTTGGAGGGAGGGCCCAATGAGCAGTTCTTC
CATSLEGGPNEQFF
>TRBJ2-7|TRBV12-3/TRBV12-4|.|.
TGTGCCAGCAGTTTAGATCTACCAAAAGTCGGGGGCGAGCAGTACTTC
CASSLDLPKVGGEQYF
>TRBJ2-4|TRBV28|TRBD2|few
TGTGCCAGCACGAGACTAGCGGGAAGGAACATTCAGTACTTC
CASTRLAGRNIQYF
>TRBJ2-3|TRBV20-1|TRBD2|.
TGCAATGCTAGAGTCTCCGCGGGGGGGCGGGATACGCAGTATTTT
CNARVSAGGRDTQYF
>TRBJ2-1|TRBV20-1|TRBD2|few
TGCAGCTTCGGACTAGCGGGAGGGCACTCCTACAATGAGCAGTTCTTC
CSFGLAGGHSYNEQFF
>TRBJ2-1|TRBV14|TRBD2|.
TGTGCCAGCAGCCAAGGGCTAGCGGGACGTTTACCTTACAATGAGCAGTTCTTC
CASSQGLAGRLPYNEQFF
>TRBJ1-4|TRBV18|.|.
TGTGCCAGCTTACCGGGACAAAATGAAAAACTGTTTTTT
CASLPGQNEKLFF
>TRBJ2-3|TRBV20-1|.|few
TGCAGTGCTACCCGGACCCTGGGGCCCACAGATACGCAGTATTTT
CSATRTLGPTDTQYF
>TRBJ2-1|TRBV14|TRBD2|few
TGTGCCAGCAGCCAAGGGACTAGCGGGAGGGCCCCCTACAATGAGCAGTTCTTC
CASSQGTSGRAPYNEQFF
>TRBJ2-3|TRBV5-1|.|.
TGCGCCAGCAGCTTGCATCGTCAGGGCACAGATACGCAGTATTTT
CASSLHRQGTDTQYF
>TRBJ2-7|TRBV20-1|TRBD2|.
TGCAGTGCCCCTCCCCTAGCGGGAGGGAGCGACGAGCAGTACTTC
CSAPPLAGGSDEQYF
>TRBJ2-7|TRBV27|TRBD2|few
TGTGCCAGCAGTGTGACTAGCTTTTACTACGAGCAGTACTTC
CASSVTSFYYEQYF